This T cell receptor (beta chain) derives from a study of T cells in Graves' hyperthyroidism and ophthalmopathy. In this sample, this clonotype turned up many times. Per the germline V gene, CDR1 is MDHEN and CDR2 is SYDVKM. With 6 bases removed from V and 0 bases from J, the gap between germline ends came to 18 bases. The CDR3 contains 17 residues. The CDR3 regions of TCR beta were amplified from RNA transcripts. A first-round RT-PCR of the TCR CDR3 used the HTBI primer set. TCRdb fed the multiplex PCR reads into MiXCR, producing one record per CDR3 protein. The sample has 490,000 or so distinct CDR3 sequences; about 20% are singletons.

The chain links TRBV28 to TRBJ1-3; the D gene is possibly TRBD1 (5 bases). This TCR derives from a woman between 65 and 79 years old with Graves' ophthalmopathy. Sequencing was done on a sample of blood. The DNA of the CDR3 is TGTGCCAGCAGCTCTCCCCTGGGGCAAATCTCTGGAAACACCATATATTTT. Translation gives CASSSPLGQISGNTIYF.